These 30 T cell receptor beta chains share one sample of origin, sequenced in a study of blood T cell repertoires in COVID-19. Using immunoSEQ multiplex PCR, the repertoire was profiled, and TCRdb retains in-frame clones only, with some absent. The sample has under 200,000 clones; 80% are singletons. The sample comprised PBMCs or T cells enriched from blood (not recorded which). The receptors were gathered from an older woman who had recovered from COVID-19.

The genes are TRBV5-6 and TRBJ2-5; TRBD1 matches 7 bases. J lost 4 bases, V lost 2 bases, and 5 bases had no gene match. Per germline, CDR1 SGHDT and CDR2 YYEEEE. The length of the CDR3 is 14 residues. The CDR3 reads CASSFDRVRETQYF. The DNA of the CDR3 is TGTGCCAGCAGCTTTGACAGGGTGCGAGAGACCCAGTACTTC.

The rearrangement links TRBV5-6 to TRBJ1-5, with D perhaps TRBD1 (5 bases). V lost 0 bases and J 7 bases, leaving 11 bases between the germline ends. This CDR3 has 14 amino acids. Germline values: CDR1 SGHDT, CDR2 YYEEEE. The CDR3 sequence is CASSLEQAGQPQHF. CDR3 nucleotides: TGTGCCAGCAGCTTGGAACAGGCAGGGCAGCCCCAGCATTTT.

This CDR3 reads CASSLAEGYPSEAFF. Written as DNA, the CDR3 is TGTGCCAGCAGCTTAGCTGAGGGTTATCCCTCTGAAGCTTTCTTT. V gene TRBV11-2 combines with J gene TRBJ1-1; no clear D. The CDR3 is made up of 15 amino acids. Germline lookup yields CDR1 SGHAT and CDR2 FQNNGV. V was cut by 1 base and J by 6 bases, with 15 bases left in between.

The chain uses TRBV15 and TRBJ2-5; TRBD2 aligns across 14 bases. The CDR3 is made up of 15 amino acids. Germline assignment: CDR1 LNHNV and CDR2 YYDKDF (reference sequence). V lost 3 bases, J lost 5 bases, and 2 bases stayed unmatched. CDR3 nucleotide sequence: TGTGCCACCAGCAGGACTAGCGGGGGGGCCGAGACCCAGTACTTC. Protein sequence: CATSRTSGGAETQYF.

The chain carries TRBV5-1 and TRBJ1-2; TRBD1 aligns across 12 bases. The germline CDR1 and CDR2 sequences are SGHRS and YFSETQ. There are 16 residues in the CDR3. V lost 1 base, J lost 7 bases, and 8 bases stayed unmatched. The CDR3 protein is CASSLSAGQGARGYTF. The CDR3 DNA reads TGCGCCAGCAGCTTGAGCGCGGGACAGGGGGCTCGTGGCTACACCTTC.

The chain's CDR3 is CATSRDHGDGYTF. The DNA of the CDR3 is TGTGCCACCAGCAGAGATCACGGGGATGGCTACACCTTC. The chain uses TRBV15 and TRBJ1-2; unclear D gene. With 0 bases removed from V and 6 bases from J, the gap between germline ends came to 8 bases. Germline CDR1 LNHNV, CDR2 YYDKDF (reference sequence). CDR3 size: 13 residues.

This chain joins TRBV13 and TRBJ2-5; 7 positions match TRBD1. V trimming: 5 bases; J trimming: 6 bases; junction bases outside the gene matches: 6. Per germline, CDR1 PRHDT and CDR2 FYEKMQ (reference sequence). The CDR3 sequence is 13 residues long. CDR3 region: CASSPTGVKTQYF. DNA for the CDR3: TGTGCCAGCAGCCCAACAGGGGTTAAGACCCAGTACTTC.

The chain combines TRBV9 with TRBJ1-6, with D perhaps TRBD1 (6 bases). This CDR3 is 14 amino acids long. Germline V CDR1 and CDR2: SGDLS, YYNGEE. Trimming took off 2 bases at V and 8 bases at J, with 11 bases between the two ends. CDR3 residues: CASSVRGADSPLHF. CDR3 in DNA: TGTGCCAGCAGCGTGCGGGGGGCCGATTCACCCCTCCACTTT.

V and J are TRBV2 and TRBJ1-3, with D unresolved. The CDR3 runs to 15 residues. Germline CDR1 and CDR2: SNHLY and FYNNEI. Trimming left V 3 bases short and J 4 bases short, with 13 bases between. The CDR3 nucleotides read TGTGCCAGCAGTGATTTGACCGGGTTCGGAAACACCATATATTTT. The encoded protein is CASSDLTGFGNTIYF.

The chain employs TRBV9 and TRBJ1-1; possible D gene TRBD1, 6 bases. CDR1 SGDLS and CDR2 YYNGEE come from the germline V gene. The CDR3 length is 11 residues. Between the trimmed V and J ends, which lost 3 bases and 10 bases, there was a span of 10 bases. CDR3 amino acids: CASSGGGAAFF. CDR3 DNA: TGTGCCAGCAGCGGAGGGGGGGCAGCTTTCTTT. The variable domain in full, completed from reference TRBV9 and TRBJ1-1, reads DSGVTQTPKHLITATGQRVTLRCSPRSGDLSVYWYQQSLDQGLQFLIQYYNGEERAKGNILERFSAQQFPDLHSELNLSSLELGDSALYFCASSGGGAAFFGQGTRLTVV.

The rearrangement uses TRBV14 and TRBJ1-2; 8 nucleotides line up with TRBD1. V gave up 5 bases and J gave up 8 bases; unmatched junction bases: 7. CDR1 and CDR2 from the germline V gene are SGHDN and FVKESK. The CDR3 covers 13 residues. The CDR3: CASSADRVKGYTF. The CDR3 coding sequence is TGTGCCAGCAGCGCGGACAGGGTGAAGGGCTACACCTTC.

This sequence joins TRBV7-8 and TRBJ1-1, with D uncertain. Looked up from germline, CDR1 is SGHVS and CDR2 is FQNEAQ. V shed 1 base and J shed 4 bases, with 16 bases lying between them. The CDR3 sequence is 16 residues long. CDR3 nucleotides: TGTGCCAGCAGCTTAGTGGGGAAGGGAGGGTTCACTGAAGCTTTCTTT. Translation gives CASSLVGKGGFTEAFF.

The V and J genes are TRBV5-1 and TRBJ2-7; 8 positions agree with TRBD1. The germline V gene has CDR1 SGHRS and CDR2 YFSETQ. The CDR3 has 15 amino acids. After removal of 1 base from V and 1 base from J, the junction contained 4 bases not matched to a gene. CDR3 sequence reads: CASSLNGQGSYEQYF. CDR3 sequence (DNA): TGCGCCAGCAGCTTGAACGGACAGGGTTCCTACGAGCAGTACTTC.

This chain joins TRBV6-1 and TRBJ1-1; 9 bases match TRBD1. Trimming cost V 0 bases and J 5 bases; bases outside gene matches: 4. Germline V gives CDR1 MNHNS, CDR2 SASEGT. This CDR3 contains 15 residues. The CDR3 loop is CASSEAGTGRTEAFF. The CDR3 nucleotides read TGTGCCAGCAGTGAAGCCGGGACAGGGCGGACTGAAGCTTTCTTT.

The V gene is TRBV24-1, the J gene TRBJ2-7, with 11 bases aligning to TRBD1. This CDR3 spans 15 amino acids. The trim removed 5 bases at V and 5 bases at J, leaving 7 bases unmatched. Germline V CDR1 and CDR2: KGHDR, SFDVKD. CDR3 nucleotide sequence: TGTGCCACCAGTGCTACGGGACAGGGGGTCCACGAGCAGTACTTC. It yields the protein CATSATGQGVHEQYF.

This sequence joins TRBV2 and TRBJ1-6, with D unclear. Per the germline V gene, CDR1 is SNHLY and CDR2 is FYNNEI. This CDR3 is 12 amino acids long. Trimming left V 6 bases short and J 7 bases short, with 7 bases between. The CDR3 loop is CASSSGNSPLHF. CDR3 sequence (DNA): TGTGCCAGCAGCTCGGGGAATTCACCCCTCCACTTT.

The CDR3 protein is CATSDSTLETQYF. The CDR3 DNA reads TGTGCCACCAGTGACTCTACTCTGGAGACCCAGTACTTC. The chain links TRBV24-1 to TRBJ2-5; D uncertain. The germline V and J ends were trimmed by 4 bases and 5 bases, with 10 bases remaining between them. From germline, CDR1 is KGHDR and CDR2 SFDVKD. This CDR3 is built from 13 residues.

The rearrangement links TRBV5-1 to TRBJ2-5, with TRBD1 identical over 8 bases. The CDR3 extends over 19 amino acids. Germline lookup yields CDR1 SGHRS and CDR2 YFSETQ. V shed 4 bases and J 2 bases; nucleotides not matched to a gene: 19. The CDR3 nucleotides read TGCGCCAGCAGCCTTGGGTGGATGAGGACAGGGATACAACAAGAGACCCAGTACTTC. Encoded protein: CASSLGWMRTGIQQETQYF.

V usage is TRBV5-1 and J usage is TRBJ1-6, with 9 bases fitting TRBD1. Germline values: CDR1 SGHRS, CDR2 YFSETQ. V dropped 4 bases and J dropped 9; count of bases not matched to a gene: 5. The CDR3 spans 14 residues. CDR3 DNA: TGCGCCAGCAGCCCAACAGGGGGCAGTTCACCCCTCCACTTT. It codes for CASSPTGGSSPLHF.

The chain is built from TRBV5-1 and TRBJ1-2, with 8 bases lining up with TRBD1. V shed 5 bases and J 4 bases; nucleotides not matched to a gene: 16. This CDR3 has 17 amino acids. Germline assignment: CDR1 SGHRS and CDR2 YFSETQ. In DNA, the CDR3 is TGCGCCAGCAGTCCCACGGTAAACAGGGGGGCAGGCTATGGCTACACCTTC. It yields the protein CASSPTVNRGAGYGYTF.

Only a few counts were recorded for this clone. V and J are TRBV6-1 and TRBJ2-7; no clear D gene. Per the germline V gene, CDR1 is MNHNS and CDR2 is SASEGT. The ends were cut back, 0 bases at V and 0 bases at J, with 9 bases in the middle. This CDR3 is built from 15 residues. The CDR3 bases are TGTGCCAGCAGTGAAGCGCCCTGGAGCTCCTACGAGCAGTACTTC. Translating gives CASSEAPWSSYEQYF.

V and J are TRBV2 and TRBJ2-1, with 11 bases aligning to TRBD2. CDR3 size: 15 residues. J gave up 4 bases and V 4 bases, and 3 bases lay outside the gene matches. Looked up from germline, CDR1 is SNHLY and CDR2 is FYNNEI. DNA of the CDR3: TGTGCCAGCAGTGGGCTAGCGGGGGGATACAATGAGCAGTTCTTC. It translates to CASSGLAGGYNEQFF.

The chain links TRBV23-1 to TRBJ1-2; D is possibly TRBD1 (6 bases). TRBV23-1 is reported as an ORF; its role is uncertain. This CDR3 spans 15 amino acids. Trimming stripped 4 bases from V and 7 bases from J, with 19 bases between. CDR3 sequence reads: CASSRPGVEFRGYTF. CDR3 DNA sequence: TGCGCCAGCAGTCGTCCAGGGGTAGAATTTCGTGGCTACACCTTC.

A remark on this clone: An end of the junction does not agree with germline; a read error may underlie this. The genes are TRBV18 and TRBJ2-2; TRBD1 matches at 10 bases. The V gene's germline CDR1 is KGHSH and CDR2 LQKENI. CDR3 size: 16 residues. CDR3 in DNA: TGTGCCAGCTCACCTCAGGGACAGGGGAACGCCGGGGAGCTGTTTTTT. Translating gives CASSPQGQGNAGELFF.

The rearrangement joins TRBV5-1 to TRBJ1-2; 7 bases agree with TRBD1. CDR3 length equals 14 residues. CDR1 and CDR2 (germline): SGHRS, YFSETQ. The V and J ends lost 3 bases and 4 bases, in that order; junction bases with no gene match: 6. The CDR3 here is CASSSDRYLYGYTF. In DNA, the CDR3 is TGCGCCAGCAGCTCGGACAGGTACCTCTATGGCTACACCTTC.

V gene TRBV7-9 combines with J gene TRBJ1-3; D not certain. CDR1 is SEHNR and CDR2 is FQNEAQ in the germline V gene (reference sequence). CDR3 length equals 13 residues. The V end was cut by 5 bases, the J end by 0 bases, with 5 bases between. CDR3 sequence (DNA): TGTGCCAGCAGCGAGGACTCTGGAAACACCATATATTTT. Its protein is CASSEDSGNTIYF.

The chain has TRBV5-1 and TRBJ2-3; 12 bases agree with TRBD2. V shed 4 bases, J shed 4 bases, and the junction held 7 bases outside the gene matches. This CDR3 has 16 amino acids. CDR1 is SGHRS, CDR2 YFSETQ, per germline. CDR3 in amino acids: CASSRGLAGNSDTQYF. In DNA, the CDR3 is TGCGCCAGCAGCCGGGGACTAGCGGGTAACTCAGATACGCAGTATTTT.

This clone was recorded once. The rearrangement uses TRBV6-5 and TRBJ1-6; possible D gene TRBD1, 6 bases. Trimming removed 6 bases from V and 10 bases from J, with 13 bases in between. The CDR3 is 13 residues long. Germline CDR1 MNHEY, CDR2 SVGAGI. The CDR3 DNA reads TGTGCCAGCAGGGTACAGGGATCGTCACCCCTCCACTTT. It specifies CASRVQGSSPLHF.

This sequence joins TRBV3-1 (or the pseudogene TRBV3-2) and TRBJ1-5; TRBD1 might be the D (6 bases). V lost 1 base and J 6 bases, leaving 13 bases between the germline ends. The CDR3 spans 15 residues. The germline CDR1 and CDR2 sequences are LGHDT and YNNKEL (reference sequence). The chain's CDR3 is CASSQGRQGSQPQHF. In nucleotides, the CDR3 is TGTGCCAGCAGCCAAGGTCGGCAGGGGTCTCAGCCCCAGCATTTT.

This clone has only one observation. The chain is built from TRBV2 and TRBJ2-6; 9 bases align to TRBD1. This CDR3 is built from 16 residues. Per the germline V gene, CDR1 is SNHLY and CDR2 is FYNNEI. J gave up 4 bases and V 8 bases, and 9 bases lay outside the gene matches. CDR3 bases: TGTGCCAGCGGGCCGGGACAGGGTCTAGGGGCCAACGTCCTGACTTTC. Protein: CASGPGQGLGANVLTF.